This T cell receptor beta chain was captured in a study of cytomegalovirus exposure and HLA in healthy donors (TCRdb year 2017). Study-level background: An earlier analysis of some 500 of the donors reported roughly 270 Gb of sequence data and some 100 million unique TCR beta sequences from about 179 million T cells. Roughly 300 gigabases of sequencing data and 78 million or so unique TCR sequences were included in an early release covering about 700 HLA-typed donors. Of the 350 to 450 genotyped donors, roughly 76% were placed in the genetic ancestry cluster associated with self-reported Caucasian donors. The study aimed to test whether cataloging public T cell receptors could reveal signatures of past pathogen exposure. The study profiled the T cell repertoires of fewer than 850 subjects by immunosequencing and related them to cytomegalovirus serostatus. Along with the roughly 710-subject first cohort, a separate validation cohort of 120 different subjects was used. To predict cytomegalovirus infection status, the study brought together high-throughput TCR immunosequencing, statistical association of individual TCRs with disease status, and machine learning. A later analysis re-analyzed previously published TCR beta repertoires from 666 donors and added high-resolution HLA genotyping to study TCR occurrence patterns. Rather than drawing on any new phenotypic data, the later analysis identified candidate immune exposures from TCR beta sequences and the way those sequences occurred across donors. To decide whether each TCR beta V gene segment behaved as functional or pseudogenic, an earlier analysis of some 600 of the donors relied on high-throughput TCR beta sequencing. Alongside the repertoire data, information on donor age, sex, ethnicity and CMV serostatus was compiled. In a later genetic analysis, genome-wide SNP genotypes for about three fifths of the 666 donors were used, and that subset was treated as a discovery cohort. All discovery cohort repertoires had been generated on a single sequencing platform. Class I and class II HLA loci were covered by the typing at four-digit resolution. Typing coverage varied by locus: roughly 629-630 donors for A, B, C, DRB1 and DQB1; some 520 for DQA1; more than 600 for DPA1; 450 to 480 for DPB1. Four to six DR-DQ haplotypes were handled as single units for association and clustering, since linkage in the cohort was strong. Among 398 genotyped donors of the cohort, an average of about 240,000 unique TCR beta nucleotide sequences were sequenced per donor, around 18% of them non-productive. Summary of the overall study and its limitations: A later analysis found that TCR association rates varied across HLA loci, with DRB1 alleles showing the most associated TCRs and HLA-C alleles the fewest. A later analysis found that HLA-associated TCR beta chains were more clonally expanded and had lower generation probabilities than equally common non-associated chains. According to a later analysis, most CMV-associated TCR beta chains appeared to be HLA-restricted, and the HLA associations seemed to be driven largely by CMV exposure. Most TCR sequences were seen in very few donors, while some public TCRs were found in many individuals. V-gene and J-gene trimming of TCR beta chains was associated with a missense DCLRE1C variant in a later genetic analysis, and the association was replicated in an independent cohort. A later analysis reported that several top co-occurrence clusters appeared linked to parvovirus B19, influenza, CMV and Epstein-Barr virus. In both the original and validation cohorts, the classifier was reported to diagnose cytomegalovirus status with high specificity and sensitivity. Because HLA typing was unavailable for some donors at each locus, only the typed subset was used in association tests. Because the 87-base-pair reads could not distinguish some IMGT-functional V segments, including TRBV6-2 and TRBV6-3, those segments were excluded. A total of roughly 160 TCR beta chains were listed by the study as associated with cytomegalovirus. This cohort had only TCR beta chains sequenced, and the lack of alpha or paired-chain data limited which features could be detected. Because counts were too low, some 17 rarely observed V segments, including chromosome 9 orphons, were left out of the earlier analysis of 500 to 750 of the donors. Three of the identified cytomegalovirus-associated TCR beta chains were confirmed in vitro to be specific for cytomegalovirus antigens. A further reported finding was that TCR beta sequences accurately predicted the HLA-A and HLA-B alleles for most subjects in the first cohort. A cluster of highly shared sequence variants was judged likely to be a technical artifact of the sequencing pipeline. The authors suggested that the approach could potentially be generalized to other disease states and immunological phenotypes. A later genetic analysis reported fewer N-insertions in productive TCRs among donors in an Asian-associated ancestry cluster than the roughly 720-donor mean. Specific HLA alleles were associated with some 15,000 TCR beta sequences at a false discovery rate of 0.05 in a later analysis. The presence/absence analyses assumed that sequencing depth was roughly uniform across donors, and that assumption may not be true. Immune exposure information for the cohort was limited to CMV serostatus. Strong co-occurrence of HLA alleles, especially DR and DQ, made assigning TCR associations to individual alleles difficult. Linkage disequilibrium might explain the correlated functional status among segregating V segments, but an unknown experimental factor could not be excluded. Broadly in line with IMGT annotations, most TCR beta V segments showed up in productive rearrangements about 90% or about 30% of the time in an earlier analysis of several hundred of the donors.

CDR1 and CDR2 are drawn from the germline V gene: WSHSY, SAAADI. Inclusive of the bounding cysteine and phenylalanine, the CDR3 is 13 residues long. The kept DNA is CDR3 alone, 39 bases in frame from the first base. The V and J ends are trimmed by 4 bases and 2 bases, leaving 9 bases between them. Concerning this clone itself: This clone's antigen is unknown. Base qualities are not at hand, and no much larger clone is one base apart.

The method behind the library was the immunoSEQ multiplex PCR assay. For the multiplex PCR, a mixture combining 60 forward primers for TCR Vbeta segments and 13 reverse primers for TCR Jbeta segments was used. The CDR3 region of rearranged TCR beta genes was amplified from genomic DNA by a multiplex PCR assay. On the Illumina HiSeq System, the amplified TCR beta libraries were sequenced as 87-base-pair reads. Per the original workflow: Across the 670 or so repertoires, a later analysis counted 60 million to 90 million unique TCR beta chains, roughly 11 million of which were shared by at least two donors. A nearest-neighbor algorithm error-corrected the raw reads and collapsed the reads into unique sequences, merging closely related sequences to remove PCR and sequencing errors. V, D and J gene segments were assigned by aligning CDR3 sequences to IMGT reference sequences. For a sequence to be retained, a match of at least six nucleotides to both a V gene segment and a J gene segment was required. A rearrangement was called productive if the CDR3 had no stop codons and remained in frame with V and J, and every other rearrangement was called non-productive. Following IMGT convention, CDR3 was defined as the stretch from the second conserved V-encoded cysteine up to the conserved J-encoded phenylalanine. The earlier analysis of about 610 of the donors excluded any sequence lacking an unambiguous match to a single V gene segment. In an earlier analysis of 500 to 750 of the donors, V segments were called functional above 56.7% productive rearrangements and were called segregating when the between-donor standard deviation exceeded 5%. A statistical classification framework was developed to diagnose cytomegalovirus status using the catalog of TCR beta chain sequences. V and J gene assignment, in a later analysis, came from comparing TCR nucleotide sequences with IMGT/GENE-DB human TR gene sequences. The TCRdist pipeline was used in a later analysis to assign CDR3 sequences and most-parsimonious VDJ recombination scenarios. In a later analysis, every TCR beta chain was defined by the combination of its CDR3 amino acid sequence and its V-gene family, and reads without a unique V-gene family were dropped. To address suspected cross-contamination and a sequencing artifact, a later analysis removed a few hundred highly shared, low-generation-probability nucleotide sequences. In a later analysis, a clonal expansion index was calculated for each public chain from normalized within-repertoire ranks of inferred template counts. In a later analysis, generation probabilities were computed using a VDJ recombination model fitted to out-of-frame rearrangements, and the results were checked against IGoR. A later analysis scored TCR-TCR, TCR-HLA and TCR-CMV co-occurrence with hypergeometric tests, applying a repertoire-size bias correction to TCR pairs. A later analysis estimated false discovery rates by permuting HLA or CMV assignments 20 times. In a later analysis, co-occurring TCRs were grouped with DBSCAN, and TCRdist sequence similarity was added when clustering was performed within HLA-allele-positive subsets. Repertoires with fewer than 30,000 or more than 120,000 public chains, plus five repertoires with anomalous nucleotide sharing, were excluded from co-occurrence clustering. The table comes from immuneACCESS by way of TCRdb, which keeps in-frame sequences with V and J called. Part of the clones is missing from these tables; in studies checked, under half for an unresolved V gene and the rest for unknown reasons. From that table come the V and J calls and clone size; the DNA was used to work out D and trimming. For this sample the table gives 100,000 to 150,000 clones, of which just under 75% were detected only once. The biggest ten clones account for more than 4.5% of the sample.

The cohort comprised some 730 healthy bone marrow donors. At the time of sampling, every cohort member was nominally healthy, though immune exposures that went unrecorded were likely present. The donor tested CMV seropositive and was one of the 289 seropositive cohort members. A peripheral blood sample was collected from each donor, and TCR beta sequencing was performed on peripheral blood mononuclear cells. The Qiagen DNeasy Blood Extraction Kit was used to extract genomic DNA from the blood cell samples. This sequence was found in a man in his sixties in good health and CMV-seropositive. The V and J genes are TRBV10-2 and TRBJ2-7; the D gene is perhaps TRBD1, on 6 matching bases. The sample consisted of PBMCs. The CDR3 protein: CASSGTEPYEQYF. The sequenced DNA: TGCGCCAGCAGTGGGACAGAGCCCTACGAGCAGTACTTC.